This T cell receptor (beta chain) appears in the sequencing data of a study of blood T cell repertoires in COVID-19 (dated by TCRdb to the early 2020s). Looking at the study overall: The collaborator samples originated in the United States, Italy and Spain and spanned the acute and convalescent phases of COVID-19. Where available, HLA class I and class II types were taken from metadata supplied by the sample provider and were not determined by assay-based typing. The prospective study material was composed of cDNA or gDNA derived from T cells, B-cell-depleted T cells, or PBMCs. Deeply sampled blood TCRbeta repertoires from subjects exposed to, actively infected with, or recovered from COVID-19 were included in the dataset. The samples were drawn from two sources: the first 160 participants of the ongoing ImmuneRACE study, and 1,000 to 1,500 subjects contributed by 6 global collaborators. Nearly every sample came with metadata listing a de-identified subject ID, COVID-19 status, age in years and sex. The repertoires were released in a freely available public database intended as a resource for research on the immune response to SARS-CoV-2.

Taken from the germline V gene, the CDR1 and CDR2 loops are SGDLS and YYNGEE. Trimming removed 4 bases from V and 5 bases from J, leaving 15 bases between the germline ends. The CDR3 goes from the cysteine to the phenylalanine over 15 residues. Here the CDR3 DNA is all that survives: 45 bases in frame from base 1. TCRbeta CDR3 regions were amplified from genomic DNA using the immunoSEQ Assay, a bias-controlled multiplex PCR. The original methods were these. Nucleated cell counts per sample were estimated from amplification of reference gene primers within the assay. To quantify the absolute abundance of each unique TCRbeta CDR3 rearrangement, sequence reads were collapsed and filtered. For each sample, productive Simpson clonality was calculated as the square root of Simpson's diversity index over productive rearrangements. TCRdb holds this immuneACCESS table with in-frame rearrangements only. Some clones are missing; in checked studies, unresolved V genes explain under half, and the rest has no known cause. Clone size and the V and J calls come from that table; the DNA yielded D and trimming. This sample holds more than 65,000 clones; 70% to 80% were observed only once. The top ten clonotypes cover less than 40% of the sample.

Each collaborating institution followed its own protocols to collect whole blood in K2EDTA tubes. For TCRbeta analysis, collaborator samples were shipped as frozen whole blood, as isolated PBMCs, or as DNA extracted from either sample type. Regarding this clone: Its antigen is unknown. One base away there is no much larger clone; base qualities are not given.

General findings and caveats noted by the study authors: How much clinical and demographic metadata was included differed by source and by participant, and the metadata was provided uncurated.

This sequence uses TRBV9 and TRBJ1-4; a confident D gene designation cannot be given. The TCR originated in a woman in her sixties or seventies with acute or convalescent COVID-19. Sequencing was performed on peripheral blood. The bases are TGTGCCAGCAGCCCCCCGGGAATCCAGAATGAAAAACTGTTTTTT. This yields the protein CASSPPGIQNEKLFF.